One and the same sample provided the 21 T cell receptor beta chains below, sequenced in a study of blood T cell repertoires in COVID-19. Using immunoSEQ multiplex PCR, the repertoire was profiled, and TCRdb retains in-frame clones only, with some absent. The sample consists of roughly 64,000 clones, around 85% of them appearing once. The sequenced sample was peripheral blood. The receptor set was obtained from a man aged 40-49 years with acute or convalescent COVID-19.

The CDR3 protein is CASSYSEAFF. CDR3 bases: TGTGCCAGCAGCTATAGCGAAGCTTTCTTT. The chain employs TRBV5-8 and TRBJ1-1; D is unclear. Germline-derived CDR1 and CDR2 are SGHTS and YDEGEE. The CDR3 extends over 10 amino acids. V was cut by 3 bases and J by 8 bases, with 5 bases left in between.

The chain carries TRBV6-1 and TRBJ1-1; D is uncertain. The CDR3 covers 13 residues. With 1 base removed from V and 13 bases from J, the gap between germline ends came to 16 bases. From germline, CDR1 is MNHNS and CDR2 SASEGT. Here the CDR3 DNA reads TGTGCCAGCAGTGAAGTGGGGAGCCTCCCGGGTTTCTTT. Translating it yields CASSEVGSLPGFF.

This clone turned up a few times. This chain uses TRBV6-6 with TRBJ2-1; 9 nucleotides align to TRBD1. The junction had 11 bases not matched to a gene; V was cut back by 7 bases and J by 7 bases. The CDR3 spans 15 residues. Germline CDR1 is MNHNY and CDR2 is SVGAGI (reference sequence). The CDR3 DNA follows: TGTGCCAGCACCCCCCCGGACAGGGGTGGAAATGAGCAGTTCTTC. This sequence encodes CASTPPDRGGNEQFF.

J is TRBJ2-7 and V is TRBV5-1, with D perhaps TRBD2 (5 bases). V gave up 4 bases and J gave up 6 bases, with 32 bases separating them. From germline, CDR1 is SGHRS and CDR2 YFSETQ. The CDR3 totals 19 residues. In nucleotides, the CDR3 is TGCGCCAGCAGCAGCCCCTCGGGATCCAGCAAGGCGGCCTTTTCCGAGCAGTACTTC. Its protein product is CASSSPSGSSKAAFSEQYF.

This clone appeared many times. The chain couples TRBV25-1 to TRBJ1-3, with D unresolved. The CDR3 length is 13 residues. Per germline, CDR1 MGHDK and CDR2 SYGVNS. Deletions cut 6 bases from V and 0 bases from J, with 6 bases between. The CDR3: CASRPTSGNTIYF. The DNA for the CDR3 is TGTGCCAGCAGGCCTACCTCTGGAAACACCATATATTTT.

This chain uses TRBV19 with TRBJ1-3, with D possibly being TRBD1 (5 bases). Trimming stripped 8 bases from V and 4 bases from J, with 21 bases between. This CDR3 region has 16 residues. Germline V CDR1 and CDR2: LNHDA, SQIVND (reference sequence). DNA for the CDR3: TGTGCCAGTGGCGCGGGGGACTGGAGTTCCGGAAACACCATATATTTT. Protein product: CASGAGDWSSGNTIYF.

The chain has TRBV29-1 and TRBJ1-1; 7 nucleotides match TRBD1. The V gene's germline CDR1 is SQVTM and CDR2 ANQGSEA. The CDR3 contains 14 residues. Losses at the gene ends were 5 bases for V and 6 bases for J; bases not matched to a gene: 12. DNA for the CDR3: TGCAGCGTTATAAACAGGGGCTCGGGCTCTGAAGCTTTCTTT. This gives the protein CSVINRGSGSEAFF. Full variable domain (remainder filled in from reference TRBV29-1 and TRBJ1-1): SAVISQKPSRDICQRGTSLTIQCQVDSQVTMMFWYRQQPGQSLTLIATANQGSEATYESGFVIDKFPISRPNLTFSTLTVSNMSPEDSSIYLCSVINRGSGSEAFFGQGTRLTVV.

This clone was seen only a few times. The chain uses TRBV30 and TRBJ1-2; 7 nucleotides agree with TRBD1. With 1 base clipped from V and 0 bases from J, the junction kept 8 bases outside the gene matches. CDR3 length: 16 amino acids. The germline gives CDR1 GTSNPN, CDR2 SVGIG (reference sequence). In DNA form, the CDR3 reads TGTGCCTGGAGTGCTGGGGACAGCGATCCTAACTATGGCTACACCTTC. The encoded protein is CAWSAGDSDPNYGYTF.

The V call is TRBV11-2, the J call TRBJ2-2; TRBD1 is a possible D gene (6 bases). Germline CDR1 reads SGHAT; CDR2 reads FQNNGV. With 3 bases removed from V and 4 bases from J, the gap between germline ends came to 9 bases. The CDR3 extends over 14 amino acids. DNA of the CDR3: TGTGCCAGCAGCTTCACAGGGCCCACCGGGGAGCTGTTTTTT. Protein sequence: CASSFTGPTGELFF.

The chain employs TRBV7-2 and TRBJ2-1; 7 bases are a match to TRBD2. The CDR3 totals 19 residues. The V and J ends lost 2 bases and 0 bases, in that order; junction bases with no gene match: 13. CDR1 SGHTA and CDR2 FQGNSA come from the germline V gene. CDR3 residues: CASSLFGSTSLGSYNEQFF. The CDR3 DNA sequence: TGTGCCAGCAGCTTATTTGGGTCGACTAGCTTGGGCTCCTACAATGAGCAGTTCTTC. The variable domain in full, completed from reference TRBV7-2 and TRBJ2-1, reads GAGVSQSPSNKVTEKGKDVELRCDPISGHTALYWYRQSLGQGLEFLIYFQGNSAPDKSGLPSDRFSAERTGGSVSTLTIQRTQQEDSAVYLCASSLFGSTSLGSYNEQFFGPGTRLTVL.

The CDR3 DNA is TGCGCCAGCAGCCTAACAGGGGTTAACTATGGCTACACCTTC. Its protein product is CASSLTGVNYGYTF. The chain has TRBV5-1 and TRBJ1-2, with 7 bases fitting TRBD1. Germline V lookup: CDR1 SGHRS, CDR2 YFSETQ. J was trimmed by 1 base and V by 4 bases; bases with no gene match: 4. The CDR3 covers 14 residues.

The DNA for the CDR3 is TGTGCCATCAGTGAGTCGAGCGGGGGTGGAACCGGTGGCTACACCTTC. The encoded protein is CAISESSGGGTGGYTF. The chain links TRBV10-3 to TRBJ1-2; a possible D gene is TRBD1 (5 bases). Germline loops: CDR1 ENHRY, CDR2 SYGVKD. Trimming took off 0 bases at V and 7 bases at J, with 18 bases between the two ends. The CDR3 extends over 16 amino acids.

The J gene is TRBJ2-7, the V gene TRBV6-5; perhaps TRBD1 as D (5 bases). Germline CDR1 and CDR2: MNHEY and SVGAGI. This CDR3 is built from 15 residues. V lost 0 bases and J 4 bases, leaving 13 bases between the germline ends. In DNA form, the CDR3 reads TGTGCCAGCAGTTACTCGGGGCAGCTAGGGTACGAGCAGTACTTC. It yields the protein CASSYSGQLGYEQYF.

This chain connects TRBV4-1 to TRBJ1-2, with 9 positions matching TRBD1. Germline trimming cut 4 bases from V and 3 bases from J; bases unmatched to any gene: 6. CDR1 is MGHRA, CDR2 YSYEKL, per germline. This CDR3 has 15 residues. CDR3 sequence reads: CASSPGQGIYYGYTF. The CDR3 DNA reads TGCGCCAGCAGCCCAGGACAGGGGATATACTATGGCTACACCTTC.

This sequence joins TRBV9 and TRBJ2-3; TRBD2 agrees at 8 bases. The V segment lost 6 bases and the J segment 8 bases; nucleotides outside the gene matches: 20. The CDR3 covers 17 residues. Germline CDR1 and CDR2: SGDLS and YYNGEE. DNA for the CDR3: TGTGCCAGCACCCCATCTGGGTTCGTCGGGGGGGCCGGTACGCAGTATTTT. Translation gives CASTPSGFVGGAGTQYF. The variable domain in full, completed from reference TRBV9 and TRBJ2-3, reads DSGVTQTPKHLITATGQRVTLRCSPRSGDLSVYWYQQSLDQGLQFLIQYYNGEERAKGNILERFSAQQFPDLHSELNLSSLELGDSALYFCASTPSGFVGGAGTQYFGPGTRLTVL.

V gene TRBV18 combines with J gene TRBJ1-1; TRBD1 is a possible D gene (6 bases). CDR1 is KGHSH, CDR2 LQKENI, per germline. The CDR3 covers 16 residues. Trimming left V 0 bases short and J 5 bases short, with 16 bases between. Written as DNA, the CDR3 is TGTGCCAGCTCACCACCCGGCCGACAGGAAGGGACTGAAGCTTTCTTT. It encodes CASSPPGRQEGTEAFF.

The gene calls are TRBV27 and TRBJ1-1, with no clear D. Germline CDR1 MNHEY, CDR2 SMNVEV (reference sequence). Trimming pared 5 bases from V and 3 bases from J, leaving 10 bases between. The CDR3 has 13 amino acids. CDR3 protein: CASSADVDTEAFF. The CDR3 DNA follows: TGTGCCAGCAGTGCAGATGTGGACACTGAAGCTTTCTTT.

The chain has TRBV5-1 and TRBJ2-5; 8 nucleotides line up with TRBD2. With 4 bases clipped from V and 0 bases from J, the junction kept 11 bases outside the gene matches. Germline V gives CDR1 SGHRS, CDR2 YFSETQ. CDR3 length: 17 amino acids. The CDR3 here is CASSKSVGGGYQETQYF. The DNA of the CDR3 is TGCGCCAGCAGCAAGTCAGTCGGCGGGGGGTACCAAGAGACCCAGTACTTC.

The chain employs TRBV10-3 and TRBJ2-6, with D maybe TRBD1 (5 bases). The germline V gene has CDR1 ENHRY and CDR2 SYGVKD. CDR3 length equals 16 residues. V lost 4 bases, J lost 2 bases, and 12 bases lay in between. The CDR3 loop is CAISGREGAGANVLTF. CDR3 DNA: TGTGCCATCAGTGGTCGCGAAGGGGCTGGGGCCAACGTCCTGACTTTC.

This clone has only one observation. This chain uses TRBV11-3 with TRBJ2-3; D gene uncertain. The V and J ends lost 1 base and 1 base respectively, with 15 bases between them. Germline CDR1 reads SGHNT; CDR2 reads YENEEA. This CDR3 has 17 amino acids. CDR3 sequence reads: CASSLGSTPQGTDTQYF. CDR3 DNA sequence: TGTGCCAGCAGCTTAGGATCGACGCCGCAGGGCACAGATACGCAGTATTTT.

The chain is built from TRBV7-3 and TRBJ1-2; 8 bases are shared with TRBD1. CDR1 is SGHTA, CDR2 FQGTGA, per germline. The ends lost 1 base at V and 8 bases at J; junction bases unmatched: 9. This CDR3 is built from 15 residues. The CDR3 coding sequence is TGTGCCAGCAGCTTAAATCAGGGGGCTACTGGCGGCTACACCTTC. The encoded protein is CASSLNQGATGGYTF.